The T cell receptor beta chain described here comes from a study of identical twins. Germline trimming cut 5 bases from V and 5 bases from J; bases unmatched to any gene: 8. The CDR3 runs 16 residues. A single record per CDR3 protein comes from TCRdb applying MiXCR to the 5' RACE reads. The repertoire has hundreds of thousands of distinct CDR3 sequences, about 8.3% of them found once; the top ten carry roughly 2%. This clonotype was counted at least ten times. The antigen is unknown. General study points: Weaker excess sharing between twins was seen in beta out-of-frame sequences. Memory repertoires showed no such pattern, whereas abundant cord blood beta clonotypes carried fewer insertions.

The same sample was also studied in work on yellow fever vaccine responses in identical twins.

The TCR comes from a woman between 18 and 30 years old in good health. J is TRBJ2-2 and V is TRBV12-3 or TRBV12-4; 10 bases agree with TRBD1. Sequenced input: memory (CD45RO+) T cells sorted from blood. CDR3 loop: CASSQPGTGETGELFF. The CDR3 nucleotides read TGTGCCAGCAGTCAGCCCGGGACAGGGGAAACCGGGGAGCTGTTTTTT.